The rows below give T cell receptor beta chains drawn from one sample of a study of control samples from healthy donors and cancer patients. The method was immunoSEQ multiplex PCR; TCRdb's version includes in-frame clones alone and lacks a portion of them. The sample holds around 83,000 clones, over 85% seen once. Sequencing input: PBMCs. These receptor sequences come from a woman in her forties with lung cancer. CDR3s include the opening cysteine and the closing phenylalanine or tryptophan. D genes are given only for firm matches. The listing skips clone size in some rows; elsewhere it reads once, few, many or a size class.

TRBJ1-4 | NA | NA | TRBV4-1 | CASSNNRVSNEKLFF | TGCGCCAGCAGTAACAACAGGGTCTCTAATGAAAAACTGTTTTTT
TRBJ1-6 | NA | NA | TRBV6-5 | CASSQSLDSPLHF | TGTGCCAGCAGCCAGAGTCTTGATTCACCCCTCCACTTT
TRBJ2-7 | once | TRBD1 | TRBV13 | CASSSSDRGPSYEQYF | TGTGCCAGCAGCTCTAGCGACAGGGGGCCCTCCTACGAGCAGTACTTC
TRBJ1-5 | once | NA | TRBV2 | CASSEAQGRFHQPQHF | TGTGCCAGCAGTGAAGCGCAAGGGCGCTTCCATCAGCCCCAGCATTTT
TRBJ1-2 | NA | NA | TRBV20-1 | CSASPSGRGFSGYTF | TGCAGTGCTAGTCCCTCCGGCAGGGGCTTCAGTGGCTACACCTTC
TRBJ2-1 | NA | TRBD2 | TRBV9 | CASSHSGGAYNEQFF | TGTGCCAGCAGCCACAGTGGGGGGGCCTACAATGAGCAGTTCTTC
TRBJ1-5 | NA | NA | TRBV2 | CASSEGSDIGVSNQPQHF | TGTGCCAGCAGTGAAGGGTCGGACATTGGTGTGAGCAATCAGCCCCAGCATTTT
TRBJ1-2 | NA | NA | TRBV29-1 | CSASIKHLYTF | TGCAGCGCCTCCATAAAACACCTTTACACCTTC
TRBJ1-6 | NA | TRBD1 | TRBV6-5 | CASSYDRGGGGPLHF | TGTGCCAGCAGTTACGACAGGGGGGGAGGGGGACCCCTCCACTTT
TRBJ2-2 | NA | NA | TRBV7-9 | CASSLAGGLNTGELFF | TGTGCCAGCAGCTTAGCCGGGGGGCTGAACACCGGGGAGCTGTTTTTT
TRBJ1-6 | NA | NA | TRBV11-2 | CASSLQQGWRPLHF | TGTGCCAGCAGCTTACAGCAGGGTTGGCGACCCCTCCACTTT
TRBJ2-1 | NA | NA | TRBV7-8 | CASSPTGNEQFF | TGTGCCAGCAGCCCCACAGGGAATGAGCAGTTCTTC
TRBJ2-5 | NA | NA | TRBV12-5 | CASGLIAQQETQYF | TGTGCTAGTGGTTTAATAGCCCAACAAGAGACCCAGTACTTC
TRBJ2-7 | few | NA | TRBV28 | CASSQPADAYYEQYF | TGTGCCAGCAGTCAACCAGCGGATGCCTACTACGAGCAGTACTTC
TRBJ2-3 | NA | TRBD2 | TRBV2 | CASRRASGDYTDTQYF | TGTGCCAGCAGGAGGGCTAGCGGGGATTACACAGATACGCAGTATTTT
TRBJ2-7 | NA | NA | TRBV5-1 | CASQGTYEQYF | TGCGCCAGCCAGGGAACCTACGAGCAGTACTTC
TRBJ2-1 | NA | TRBD2 | TRBV19 | CASSISLGGGSHNEQFF | TGTGCCAGTAGTATTAGTCTAGGCGGGGGGTCCCACAATGAGCAGTTCTTC
TRBJ2-3 | once | NA | TRBV30 | CAWKVSALDTQYF | TGTGCCTGGAAGGTGAGCGCGCTCGATACGCAGTATTTT
TRBJ2-7 | once | NA | TRBV28 | CASSSRRAEQYF | TGTGCCAGCAGTTCCCGGAGGGCCGAGCAGTACTTC
TRBJ1-1 | NA | NA | TRBV6-5 | CASSLSGQPNTEAFF | TGTGCCAGCAGCCTATCTGGACAACCGAACACTGAAGCTTTCTTT
TRBJ1-1 | NA | TRBD1 | TRBV14 | CASSQTGTGRAFF | TGTGCCAGCAGCCAGACCGGGACAGGGCGTGCTTTCTTT
TRBJ1-6 | NA | NA | TRBV3-1/TRBV3-2 | CASSQGGRQNSPLHF | TGTGCCAGCAGCCAAGGAGGGCGGCAAAATTCACCCCTCCACTTT
TRBJ1-3 | NA | TRBD1 | TRBV7-2 | CASSPGQANSGNTIYF | TGTGCCAGCAGCCCAGGACAGGCCAACTCTGGAAACACCATATATTTT
TRBJ2-3 | once | TRBD1 | TRBV9 | CASSVDGTGLTDTQYF | TGTGCCAGCAGCGTAGATGGGACAGGGTTGACAGATACGCAGTATTTT
TRBJ2-3 | NA | TRBD1 | TRBV2 | CASTEGAVGDTQYF | TGTGCCAGCACCGAGGGGGCCGTTGGGGATACGCAGTATTTT
TRBJ2-6 | NA | NA | TRBV6-5 | CASSLEGSGANVLTF | TGTGCCAGCAGCCTCGAAGGGAGTGGGGCCAACGTCCTGACTTTC
TRBJ1-2 | NA | NA | TRBV6-5 | CASSRDGEFYGYTF | TGTGCCAGCAGCAGGGACGGGGAGTTCTATGGCTACACCTTC
TRBJ2-1 | NA | TRBD2 | TRBV30 | CAWSSGTFYNEQFF | TGTGCCTGGAGTAGCGGGACTTTCTACAATGAGCAGTTCTTC
TRBJ1-1 | NA | NA | TRBV4-2 | CASSQEADTEAFF | TGTGCCAGCAGCCAAGAAGCCGACACTGAAGCTTTCTTT
TRBJ1-1 | NA | NA | TRBV4-1 | CASSQVRGKAFF | TGCGCCAGCAGCCAAGTAAGGGGAAAAGCTTTCTTT
TRBJ1-2 | NA | NA | TRBV19 | CASSWRASDGYTF | TGTGCCAGTAGTTGGAGGGCGTCGGATGGCTACACCTTC
TRBJ1-1 | once | NA | TRBV28 | CASSLTVLPEAFF | TGTGCCAGCAGTTTAACGGTACTACCTGAAGCTTTCTTT
TRBJ1-2 | NA | NA | TRBV11-2 | CASSSGWTGNYGYTF | TGTGCCAGCAGCTCCGGTTGGACGGGGAACTATGGCTACACCTTC
TRBJ1-1 | NA | NA | TRBV2 | CASIKTNTEAFF | TGTGCCAGCATTAAGACGAACACTGAAGCTTTCTTT
TRBJ2-7 | NA | TRBD1 | TRBV18 | CASSPNLGQGFYEQYF | TGTGCCAGCTCTCCCAATCTGGGACAGGGTTTTTACGAGCAGTACTTC
TRBJ2-1 | once | NA | TRBV5-1 | CASSFAGRNEQFF | TGCGCCAGCAGCTTTGCAGGGAGGAATGAGCAGTTCTTC
TRBJ1-1 | NA | NA | TRBV11-1 | CASSADPNTEAFF | TGTGCCAGCAGCGCCGATCCGAACACTGAAGCTTTCTTT
TRBJ2-5 | NA | TRBD2 | TRBV29-1 | CSVEPPWERGGQETQYF | TGCAGCGTTGAACCCCCTTGGGAGCGGGGGGGCCAAGAGACCCAGTACTTC
TRBJ1-5 | NA | NA | TRBV18 | CASSPPSGGNQPQHF | TGTGCCAGCTCACCACCATCGGGAGGCAATCAGCCCCAGCATTTT
TRBJ1-2 | NA | NA | TRBV15 | CATSRDSYAPGQNTF | TGTGCCACCAGCAGAGACTCATACGCTCCTGGACAGAACACCTTC
TRBJ1-2 | few | NA | TRBV4-2 | CASSQDNIGYGYTF | TGTGCCAGCAGCCAAGATAATATTGGGTATGGCTACACCTTC
TRBJ1-4 | NA | TRBD1 | TRBV2 | CASSDDRAIEKLFF | TGTGCCAGCAGTGACGACAGGGCGATTGAAAAACTGTTTTTT